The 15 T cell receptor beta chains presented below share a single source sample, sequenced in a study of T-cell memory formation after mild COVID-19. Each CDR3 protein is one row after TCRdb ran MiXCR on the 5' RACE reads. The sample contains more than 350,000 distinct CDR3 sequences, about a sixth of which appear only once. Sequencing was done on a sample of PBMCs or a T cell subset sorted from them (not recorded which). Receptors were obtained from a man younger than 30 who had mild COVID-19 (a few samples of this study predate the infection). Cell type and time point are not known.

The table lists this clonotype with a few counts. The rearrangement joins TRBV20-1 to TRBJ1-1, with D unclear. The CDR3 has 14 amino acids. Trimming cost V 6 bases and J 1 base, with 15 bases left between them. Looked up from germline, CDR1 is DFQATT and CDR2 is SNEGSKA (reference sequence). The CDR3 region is CSARTPTRNTEAFF. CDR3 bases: TGCAGTGCCAGGACCCCAACGAGGAACACTGAAGCTTTCTTT.

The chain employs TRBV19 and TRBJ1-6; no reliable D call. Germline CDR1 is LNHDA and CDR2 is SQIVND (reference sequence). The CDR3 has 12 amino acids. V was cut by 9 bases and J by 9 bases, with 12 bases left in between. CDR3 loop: CASGPWGSPLHF. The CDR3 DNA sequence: TGTGCCAGCGGACCTTGGGGTTCACCCCTCCACTTT. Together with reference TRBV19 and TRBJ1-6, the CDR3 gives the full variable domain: DGGITQSPKYLFRKEGQNVTLSCEQNLNHDAMYWYRQDPGQGLRLIYYSQIVNDFQKGDIAEGYSVSREKKESFPLTVTSAQKNPTAFYLCASGPWGSPLHFGNGTRLTVT.

CDR3 in amino acids: CASSLDGGEPYEQYF. CDR3 DNA sequence: TGTGCCAGCAGCTTAGATGGCGGGGAACCCTACGAGCAGTACTTC. This chain links TRBV11-2 with TRBJ2-7; a weak D match, TRBD2 (6 bases). Per the germline V gene, CDR1 is SGHAT and CDR2 is FQNNGV. This CDR3 comprises 15 residues. V was trimmed by 0 bases and J by 2 bases, leaving 11 bases between them.

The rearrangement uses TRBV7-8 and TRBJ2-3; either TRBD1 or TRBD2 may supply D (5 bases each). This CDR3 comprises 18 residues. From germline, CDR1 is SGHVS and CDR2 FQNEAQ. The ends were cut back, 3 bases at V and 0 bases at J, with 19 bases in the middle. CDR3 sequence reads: CASSFARTGRASTDTQYF. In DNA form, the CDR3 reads TGTGCCAGCAGCTTTGCCCGAACGGGACGGGCTAGCACAGATACGCAGTATTTT.

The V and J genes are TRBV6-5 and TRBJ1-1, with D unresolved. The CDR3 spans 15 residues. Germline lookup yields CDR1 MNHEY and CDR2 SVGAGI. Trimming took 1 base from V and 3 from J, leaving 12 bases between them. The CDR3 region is CASSYLRRQDTEAFF. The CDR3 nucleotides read TGTGCCAGCAGTTACTTGAGAAGGCAGGACACTGAAGCTTTCTTT.

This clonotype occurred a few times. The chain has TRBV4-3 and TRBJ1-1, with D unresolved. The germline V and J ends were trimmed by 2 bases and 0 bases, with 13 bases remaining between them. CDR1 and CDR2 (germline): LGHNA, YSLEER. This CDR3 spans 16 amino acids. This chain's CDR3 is CASSQQVVTMNTEAFF. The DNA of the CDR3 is TGCGCCAGCAGCCAACAGGTAGTCACCATGAACACTGAAGCTTTCTTT.

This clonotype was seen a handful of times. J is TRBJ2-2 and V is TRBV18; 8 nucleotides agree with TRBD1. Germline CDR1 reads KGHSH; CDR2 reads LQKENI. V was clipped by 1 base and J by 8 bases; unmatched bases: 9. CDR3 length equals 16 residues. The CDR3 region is CASSPRPGGQSGELFF. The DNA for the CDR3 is TGTGCCAGCTCACCACGCCCAGGGGGCCAGTCGGGGGAGCTGTTTTTT.

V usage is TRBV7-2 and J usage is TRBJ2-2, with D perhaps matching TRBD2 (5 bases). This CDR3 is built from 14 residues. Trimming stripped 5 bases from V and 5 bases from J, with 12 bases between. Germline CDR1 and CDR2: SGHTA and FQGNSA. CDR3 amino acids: CASSIGWETGELFF. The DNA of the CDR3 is TGTGCCAGCAGCATCGGGTGGGAGACCGGGGAGCTGTTTTTT.

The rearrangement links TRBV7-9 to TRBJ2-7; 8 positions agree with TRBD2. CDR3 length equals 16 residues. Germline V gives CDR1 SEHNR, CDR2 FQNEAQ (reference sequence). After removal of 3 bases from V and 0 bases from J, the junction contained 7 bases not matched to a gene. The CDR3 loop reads CASSLIGSGASYEQYF. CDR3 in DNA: TGTGCCAGCAGCTTGATAGGTAGCGGGGCCTCCTACGAGCAGTACTTC.

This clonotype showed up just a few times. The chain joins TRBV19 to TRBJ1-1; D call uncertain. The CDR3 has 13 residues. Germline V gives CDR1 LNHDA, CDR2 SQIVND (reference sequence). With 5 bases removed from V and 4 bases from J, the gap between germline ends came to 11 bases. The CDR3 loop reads CASSSSKGTEAFF. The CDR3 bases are TGTGCCAGTAGTTCCAGTAAAGGCACTGAAGCTTTCTTT.

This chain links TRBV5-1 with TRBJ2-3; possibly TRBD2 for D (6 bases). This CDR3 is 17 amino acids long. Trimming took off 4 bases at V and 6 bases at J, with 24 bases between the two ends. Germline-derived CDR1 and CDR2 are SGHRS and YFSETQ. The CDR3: CASSPSSIGGAEDTQYF. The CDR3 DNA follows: TGCGCCAGCAGCCCCTCTAGCATCGGAGGGGCAGAGGATACGCAGTATTTT. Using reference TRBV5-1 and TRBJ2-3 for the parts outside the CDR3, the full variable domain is KAGVTQTPRYLIKTRGQQVTLSCSPISGHRSVSWYQQTPGQGLQFLFEYFSETQRNKGNFPGRFSGRQFSNSRSEMNVSTLELGDSALYLCASSPSSIGGAEDTQYFGPGTRLTVL.

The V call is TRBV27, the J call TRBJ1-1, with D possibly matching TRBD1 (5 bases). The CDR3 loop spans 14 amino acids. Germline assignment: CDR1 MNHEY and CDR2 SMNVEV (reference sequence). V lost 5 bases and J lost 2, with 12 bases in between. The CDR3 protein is CASSLQGRNTEAFF. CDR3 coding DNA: TGTGCCAGCAGTCTCCAGGGTAGAAACACTGAAGCTTTCTTT.

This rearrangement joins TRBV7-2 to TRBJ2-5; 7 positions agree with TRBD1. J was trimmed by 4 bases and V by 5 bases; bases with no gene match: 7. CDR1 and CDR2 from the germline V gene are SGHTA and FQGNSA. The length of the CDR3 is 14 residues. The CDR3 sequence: CASSGEGAAETQYF. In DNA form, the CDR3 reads TGTGCCAGCAGCGGAGAGGGGGCCGCAGAGACCCAGTACTTC.

The CDR3, as DNA: TGCGCCAGCAGCCCAGGGCCCTTGAGCACTGAAGCTTTCTTT. Encoded protein: CASSPGPLSTEAFF. The chain carries TRBV4-1 and TRBJ1-1; a weak D match, TRBD1 (5 bases). The CDR3 has 14 amino acids. V was shortened by 4 bases and J by 4 bases, with 13 bases between the two germline ends. CDR1 and CDR2 (germline): MGHRA, YSYEKL.

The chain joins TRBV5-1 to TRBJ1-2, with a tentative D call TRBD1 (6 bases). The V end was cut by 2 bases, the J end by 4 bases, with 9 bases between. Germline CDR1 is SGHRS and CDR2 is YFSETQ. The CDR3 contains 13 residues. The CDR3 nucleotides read TGCGCCAGCAGCTTACAGGACAGCTATGGCTACACCTTC. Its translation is CASSLQDSYGYTF.